The 28 T cell receptor beta chains reported below all come from one sample, sequenced in a study of T cell responses to AZD1222 COVID-19 vaccine. Clones were read by immunoSEQ multiplex PCR, and TCRdb kept only the in-frame ones, dropping some. Of roughly 150,000 clones listed, around 90% were seen once; the top ten hold roughly 6%. Specimen: peripheral blood, collected 28 days after the second AZD1222 dose. The receptors shown here come from an adult who received the AZD1222 COVID-19 vaccine.

The chain employs TRBV4-2 and TRBJ2-7; 8 bases fit TRBD2. J lost 6 bases, V lost 0 bases, and 4 bases had no gene match. The germline V gene has CDR1 LGHNA and CDR2 YNFKEQ. The CDR3 runs 14 residues. Here the CDR3 DNA reads TGTGCCAGCAGCCAAGAGATTAGCGGGACCGAGCAGTACTTC. Amino acid sequence: CASSQEISGTEQYF.

This clone occurred a few times. The chain carries TRBV2 and TRBJ1-5; no firm D call. Trimming pared 5 bases from V and 4 bases from J, leaving 12 bases between. Germline-derived CDR1 and CDR2 are SNHLY and FYNNEI. The CDR3 is 14 amino acids. The DNA for the CDR3 is TGTGCCAGCAGTCCCCTTGTGGGAAATCAGCCCCAGCATTTT. As protein: CASSPLVGNQPQHF.

The J gene is TRBJ2-5, the V gene TRBV5-1, with no clear D. The CDR3 extends over 15 amino acids. CDR1 SGHRS and CDR2 YFSETQ come from the germline V gene. V was shortened by 1 base and J by 1 base, with 11 bases between the two germline ends. The DNA for the CDR3 is TGCGCCAGCAGCTTGAACCTAGGAAGCCAAGAGACCCAGTACTTC. This gives the protein CASSLNLGSQETQYF.

V is TRBV3-1 (or the pseudogene TRBV3-2) and J is TRBJ1-2, with D tentatively TRBD1 (5 bases). CDR3 length: 14 residues. V shed 2 bases and J shed 7 bases, with 14 bases lying between them. The germline gives CDR1 LGHDT, CDR2 YNNKEL (reference sequence). The CDR3: CASSQPGRMSGYTF. The CDR3 DNA is TGTGCCAGCAGCCAACCGGGACGGATGTCTGGCTACACCTTC.

The chain carries TRBV4-3 and TRBJ1-2, with a weak D call TRBD1 (5 bases). The CDR3 runs 17 residues. V was pared by 1 base and J by 0 bases, with 15 bases between. CDR1 and CDR2 (germline): LGHNA, YSLEER. The CDR3 nucleotides read TGCGCCAGCAGCCAAGGGGGGGGAACGGCCCCTAACTATGGCTACACCTTC. It is translated as CASSQGGGTAPNYGYTF.

For this clone: Within the sample, other DNA sequences also encode this same CDR3. V is TRBV18 and J is TRBJ2-1, with 14 bases fitting TRBD2. Losses at the gene ends were 3 bases for V and 6 bases for J; bases not matched to a gene: 1. The CDR3 contains 15 residues. Germline V gene lookup returns CDR1 KGHSH and CDR2 LQKENI. CDR3 loop: CASSPGLAGANEQFF. In DNA, the CDR3 is TGTGCCAGCTCACCGGGACTAGCGGGAGCCAATGAGCAGTTCTTC.

The chain is built from TRBV6-5 and TRBJ1-4, with D unresolved. V lost 7 bases, J lost 5 bases, and 17 bases lay in between. Per the germline V gene, CDR1 is MNHEY and CDR2 is SVGAGI. The CDR3 totals 15 residues. CDR3 in amino acids: CASKKTAERNEKLFF. The CDR3 nucleotides are TGTGCCAGCAAAAAAACGGCAGAAAGAAATGAAAAACTGTTTTTT.

The V and J genes are TRBV19 and TRBJ2-7; TRBD1 matches 11 bases. The V gene's germline CDR1 is LNHDA and CDR2 SQIVND (reference sequence). The CDR3 has 16 residues. V lost 5 bases, J lost 2 bases, and 8 bases stayed unmatched. The CDR3 reads CASSFSGTGGTYEQYF. Here the CDR3 DNA reads TGTGCCAGTAGTTTCTCAGGGACAGGGGGGACCTACGAGCAGTACTTC.

V is TRBV30 and J is TRBJ2-7; 9 bases match TRBD1. This CDR3 has 14 residues. V trimming: 3 bases; J trimming: 4 bases; junction bases outside the gene matches: 7. Germline assignment: CDR1 GTSNPN and CDR2 SVGIG (reference sequence). Here the CDR3 reads CAWRVQGAKYEQYF. In DNA form, the CDR3 reads TGTGCCTGGAGGGTACAGGGGGCTAAATACGAGCAGTACTTC.

J is TRBJ2-7 and V is TRBV7-2, with a weak D call TRBD2 (6 bases). The CDR3 extends over 15 amino acids. Germline assignment: CDR1 SGHTA and CDR2 FQGNSA. V lost 1 base and J lost 5, with 15 bases in between. The CDR3 DNA reads TGTGCCAGCAGCTTAGTTTTCACGGGAGAACACGAGCAGTACTTC. Amino acid sequence: CASSLVFTGEHEQYF.

Worth noting for this clone: Other DNA sequences from this sample encode an identical CDR3 as well. This sequence joins TRBV28 and TRBJ2-7; 10 bases fit TRBD1. There are 15 residues in the CDR3. Trimming took 4 bases from V and 1 from J; bases not matched to a gene: 4. CDR1 is MDHEN and CDR2 is SYDVKM in the germline V gene. The CDR3 DNA reads TGTGCCAGCAGTTCCCCGGGACAGGGGTCCTACGAGCAGTACTTC. It encodes CASSSPGQGSYEQYF.

This chain uses TRBV7-2 with TRBJ2-5, with TRBD2 matching 9 bases. Per the germline V gene, CDR1 is SGHTA and CDR2 is FQGNSA. This CDR3 is built from 16 residues. Losses at the gene ends were 5 bases for V and 9 bases for J; bases not matched to a gene: 16. The CDR3: CASSASGAGGRPAQYF. The CDR3, as DNA: TGTGCCAGCAGCGCCTCTGGAGCGGGGGGCCGGCCGGCCCAGTACTTC.

The rearrangement joins TRBV4-1 to TRBJ2-3; D may be TRBD1 (6 bases). Looked up from germline, CDR1 is MGHRA and CDR2 is YSYEKL. This CDR3 is built from 13 residues. The V end was cut by 1 base, the J end by 5 bases, with 7 bases between. CDR3 DNA: TGCGCCAGCAGCCAAGGGACAGAAGATACGCAGTATTTT. Translated, it gives CASSQGTEDTQYF.

The sample holds one count of this clone. V gene TRBV6-2 or TRBV6-3 combines with J gene TRBJ1-1; unclear D gene. The CDR3 runs 12 residues. Germline V gene sequence: CDR1 MNHEY, CDR2 SVGEGT. V was shortened by 6 bases and J by 8 bases, with 13 bases between the two germline ends. The CDR3 DNA reads TGTGCCAGCAGCCCTCCTTTCCCCGAAGCTTTCTTT. Its protein is CASSPPFPEAFF.

The V gene is TRBV10-2, the J gene TRBJ2-7; 8 positions match TRBD1. This CDR3 spans 14 amino acids. The J segment lost 0 bases and the V segment lost 7 bases, leaving 5 bases of the junction unmatched. Germline CDR1 reads WSHSY; CDR2 reads SAAADI. The CDR3 region has the DNA TGCGCCAGCAACACTGACAGGGGCTCCTACGAGCAGTACTTC. Its translation: CASNTDRGSYEQYF.

The rearrangement uses TRBV18 and TRBJ2-2; 8 positions match TRBD2. CDR1 KGHSH and CDR2 LQKENI come from the germline V gene. With V trimmed by 4 bases and J by 3 bases, 4 bases remained unmatched. CDR3 length equals 15 residues. The CDR3 nucleotides are TGTGCCAGCTCACTAGCGGGATCCCACACCGGGGAGCTGTTTTTT. Amino acid sequence: CASSLAGSHTGELFF.

A single count supports this clone. This chain uses TRBV27 with TRBJ2-7; TRBD2 matches at 10 bases. The germline V gene has CDR1 MNHEY and CDR2 SMNVEV (reference sequence). V trimming: 6 bases; J trimming: 5 bases; junction bases outside the gene matches: 13. This CDR3 contains 16 residues. CDR3 loop: CASSFTQRGGKNEQYF. The CDR3 coding sequence is TGTGCCAGCAGCTTTACTCAGCGGGGGGGCAAGAACGAGCAGTACTTC.

The chain carries TRBV6-6 and TRBJ1-5; D is unresolved. CDR3 length equals 12 residues. Germline loops: CDR1 MNHNY, CDR2 SVGAGI (reference sequence). The V gene lost 3 bases and the J gene lost 8 bases, with 8 bases spanning the gap. Written as DNA, the CDR3 is TGTGCCAGCAGTTATAGCCGGGAGCCCCAGCATTTT. Encoded protein: CASSYSREPQHF.

The chain links TRBV24-1 to TRBJ2-2; D uncertain. Per the germline V gene, CDR1 is KGHDR and CDR2 is SFDVKD. The germline V and J ends were trimmed by 4 bases and 3 bases, with 14 bases remaining between them. The CDR3 has 16 amino acids. CDR3 sequence reads: CATSELVGKDTGELFF. Written as DNA, the CDR3 is TGTGCCACCAGTGAGCTAGTCGGAAAAGACACCGGGGAGCTGTTTTTT.

The genes are TRBV28 and TRBJ2-7; the match to TRBD1 covers 11 bases. The CDR3 has 14 amino acids. V shed 5 bases and J 6 bases; nucleotides not matched to a gene: 6. In germline, CDR1 is MDHEN, CDR2 SYDVKM. This chain's CDR3 is CASSSGQGAFEQYF. CDR3 DNA: TGTGCCAGCAGTAGTGGACAGGGGGCTTTCGAGCAGTACTTC. The whole variable domain, remainder taken from reference TRBV28 and TRBJ2-7, is DVKVTQSSRYLVKRTGEKVFLECVQDMDHENMFWYRQDPGLGLRLIYFSYDVKMKEKGDIPEGYSVSREKKERFSLILESASTNQTSMYLCASSSGQGAFEQYFGPGTRLTVT.

The chain has TRBV2 and TRBJ1-6; no definite D call. Germline lookup yields CDR1 SNHLY and CDR2 FYNNEI. The CDR3 sequence is 15 residues long. V was clipped by 4 bases and J by 4 bases, with 11 bases between them. CDR3 sequence reads: CASSVMAAYNSPLHF. CDR3 DNA sequence: TGTGCCAGCAGTGTGATGGCAGCTTATAATTCACCCCTCCACTTT.

The chain employs TRBV5-1 and TRBJ2-7; a possible D gene is TRBD1 (5 bases). This CDR3 contains 12 residues. Germline assignment: CDR1 SGHRS and CDR2 YFSETQ. With 4 bases removed from V and 4 bases from J, the gap between germline ends came to 9 bases. This chain's CDR3 is CASSPNRYEQYF. The CDR3 DNA sequence: TGCGCCAGCAGCCCTAACAGGTACGAGCAGTACTTC.

CDR3 amino acids: CASSSLLNSPLHF. As DNA, the CDR3 is TGTGCCAGCAGTTCCCTCCTGAATTCACCCCTCCACTTT. V usage is TRBV12-3 or TRBV12-4 and J usage is TRBJ1-6, with D uncertain. Trimming shortened V by 4 bases and J by 7 bases, and 8 bases separated the two germline ends. This CDR3 region has 13 residues.

The chain is built from TRBV25-1 and TRBJ1-6; D is ambiguous. Trimming took 4 bases from V and 5 from J, leaving 9 bases between them. The CDR3 extends over 14 amino acids. Germline loops: CDR1 MGHDK, CDR2 SYGVNS. The CDR3 nucleotides read TGTGCCAGCAGTGTACAGCGGGATAATTCACCCCTCCACTTT. Protein: CASSVQRDNSPLHF.

The chain couples TRBV6-6 to TRBJ1-2; TRBD1 aligns across 10 bases. CDR3 length equals 11 residues. The germline gives CDR1 MNHNY, CDR2 SVGAGI (reference sequence). The ends lost 8 bases at V and 10 bases at J; junction bases unmatched: 4. DNA for the CDR3: TGTGCCAGCCGGGACAGGGGTTCCTACACCTTC. Its translation is CASRDRGSYTF.

The rearrangement uses TRBV6-5 and TRBJ1-2, with a weak D call TRBD1 (6 bases). From germline, CDR1 is MNHEY and CDR2 SVGAGI. There are 15 residues in the CDR3. Trimming took 6 bases from V and 2 from J, leaving 16 bases between them. The CDR3, as DNA: TGTGCCAGCAGACGGATACAGGGCCGAAACTATGGCTACACCTTC. Translating it yields CASRRIQGRNYGYTF.

This chain links TRBV4-2 with TRBJ1-1, with unresolved D. V lost 5 bases to trimming and J lost 6 bases, with 13 bases between them. This CDR3 spans 13 amino acids. Germline CDR1 and CDR2: LGHNA and YNFKEQ. The CDR3 sequence: CASSGQLGAEAFF. CDR3 coding DNA: TGTGCCAGCAGCGGCCAGCTGGGCGCTGAAGCTTTCTTT.

This clone was seen a single time. The chain couples TRBV19 to TRBJ2-1; D call uncertain. This CDR3 spans 13 amino acids. V lost 4 bases and J 3 bases, leaving 7 bases between the germline ends. Germline V gene lookup returns CDR1 LNHDA and CDR2 SQIVND (reference sequence). CDR3 in DNA: TGTGCCAGTAGTAGCGGAAACTACAATGAGCAGTTCTTC. It specifies CASSSGNYNEQFF.